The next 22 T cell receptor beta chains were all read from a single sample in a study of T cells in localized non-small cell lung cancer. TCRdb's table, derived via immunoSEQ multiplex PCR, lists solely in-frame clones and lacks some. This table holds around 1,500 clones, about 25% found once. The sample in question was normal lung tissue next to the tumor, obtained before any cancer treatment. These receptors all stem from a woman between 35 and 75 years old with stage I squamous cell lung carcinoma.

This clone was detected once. CDR3 region: CASSLQGPSTDTQYF. The CDR3 DNA follows: TGCGCCAGCAGCTTGCAGGGCCCTAGCACAGATACGCAGTATTTT. The V call is TRBV5-1, the J call TRBJ2-3, with D possibly TRBD1 on 5 matching bases. CDR1 is SGHRS, CDR2 YFSETQ, per germline. The CDR3 loop spans 15 amino acids. V gave up 1 base and J gave up 0 bases, with 9 bases separating them.

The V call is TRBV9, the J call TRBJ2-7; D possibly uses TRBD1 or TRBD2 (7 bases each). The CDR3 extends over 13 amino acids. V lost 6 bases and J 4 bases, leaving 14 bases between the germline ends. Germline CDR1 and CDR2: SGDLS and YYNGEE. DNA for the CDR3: TGTGCCAGCAAGGAGCGGGGACAGTACGAGCAGTACTTC. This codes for CASKERGQYEQYF.

CDR3 sequence: CAWKGLAGGPGTGELFF. DNA of the CDR3: TGTGCCTGGAAGGGACTAGCGGGAGGGCCGGGCACCGGGGAGCTGTTTTTT. This chain joins TRBV30 and TRBJ2-2, with 16 bases aligning to TRBD2. Germline-derived CDR1 and CDR2 are GTSNPN and SVGIG (reference sequence). CDR3 length equals 17 residues. With V trimmed by 4 bases and J by 4 bases, 6 bases remained unmatched.

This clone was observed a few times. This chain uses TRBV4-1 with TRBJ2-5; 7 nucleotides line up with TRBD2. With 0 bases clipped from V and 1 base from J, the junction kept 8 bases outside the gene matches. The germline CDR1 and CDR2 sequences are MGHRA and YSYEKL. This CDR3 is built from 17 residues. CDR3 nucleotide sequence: TGCGCCAGCAGCCAAGACAGCGCTAGCGGTGCCCAAGAGACCCAGTACTTC. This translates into CASSQDSASGAQETQYF.

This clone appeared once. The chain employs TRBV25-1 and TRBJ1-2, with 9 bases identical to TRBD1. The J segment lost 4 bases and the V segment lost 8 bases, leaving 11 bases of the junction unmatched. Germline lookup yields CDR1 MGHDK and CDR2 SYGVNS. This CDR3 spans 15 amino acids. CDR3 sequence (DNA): TGTGCCAGCGGAGCCCTGACAGGGGGGGGCTATGGCTACACCTTC. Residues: CASGALTGGGYGYTF.

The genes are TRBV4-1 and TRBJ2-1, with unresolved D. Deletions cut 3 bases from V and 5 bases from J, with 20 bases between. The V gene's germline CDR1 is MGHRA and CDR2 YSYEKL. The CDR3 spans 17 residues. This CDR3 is CASSQTVWTLTNNEQFF. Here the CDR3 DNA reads TGCGCCAGCAGCCAGACGGTCTGGACCCTAACGAACAATGAGCAGTTCTTC.

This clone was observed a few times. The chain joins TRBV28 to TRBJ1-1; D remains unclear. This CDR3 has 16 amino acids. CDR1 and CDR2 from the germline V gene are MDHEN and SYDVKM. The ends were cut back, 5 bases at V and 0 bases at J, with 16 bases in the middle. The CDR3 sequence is CASSQSSAEMNTEAFF. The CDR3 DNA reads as TGTGCCAGCAGTCAAAGTTCCGCAGAGATGAACACTGAAGCTTTCTTT.

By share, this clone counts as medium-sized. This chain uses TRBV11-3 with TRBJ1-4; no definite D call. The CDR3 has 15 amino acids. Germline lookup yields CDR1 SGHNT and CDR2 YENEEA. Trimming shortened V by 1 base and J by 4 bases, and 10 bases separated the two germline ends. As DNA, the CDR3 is TGTGCCAGCAGCTTAGGGGTCAGCTATAATGAAAAACTGTTTTTT. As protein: CASSLGVSYNEKLFF.

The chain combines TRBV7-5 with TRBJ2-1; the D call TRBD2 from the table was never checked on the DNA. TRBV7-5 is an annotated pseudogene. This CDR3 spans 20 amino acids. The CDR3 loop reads CASSAPGGISGRAGYNEQFF. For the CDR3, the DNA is TGTGCCAGCAGCGCCCCAGGGGGCATTAGCGGGAGGGCCGGTTACAATGAGCAGTTCTTC.

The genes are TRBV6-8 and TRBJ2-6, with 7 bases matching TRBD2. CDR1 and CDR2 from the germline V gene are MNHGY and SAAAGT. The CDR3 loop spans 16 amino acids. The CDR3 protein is CAMGGGIRSGANVLTF. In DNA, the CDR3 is TGTGCGATGGGGGGAGGGATCCGCTCTGGGGCCAACGTCCTGACTTTC.

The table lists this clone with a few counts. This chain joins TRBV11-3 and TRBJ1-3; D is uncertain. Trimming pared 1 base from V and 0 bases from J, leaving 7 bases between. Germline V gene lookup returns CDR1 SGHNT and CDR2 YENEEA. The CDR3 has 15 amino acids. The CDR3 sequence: CASSLVSNSGNTIYF. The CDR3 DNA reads TGTGCCAGCAGCTTAGTCTCCAACTCTGGAAACACCATATATTTT. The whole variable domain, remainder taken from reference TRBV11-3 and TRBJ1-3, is EAGVVQSPRYKIIEKKQPVAFWCNPISGHNTLYWYLQNLGQGPELLIRYENEEAVDDSQLPKDRFSAERLKGVDSTLKIQPAELGDSAVYLCASSLVSNSGNTIYFGEGSWLTVV.

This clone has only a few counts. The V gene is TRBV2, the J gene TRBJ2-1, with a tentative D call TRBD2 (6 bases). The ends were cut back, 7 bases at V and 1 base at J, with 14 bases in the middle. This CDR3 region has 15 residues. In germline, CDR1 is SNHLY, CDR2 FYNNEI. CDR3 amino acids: CASIGGTGSYNEQFF. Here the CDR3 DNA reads TGTGCCAGCATTGGCGGGACGGGGTCCTACAATGAGCAGTTCTTC.

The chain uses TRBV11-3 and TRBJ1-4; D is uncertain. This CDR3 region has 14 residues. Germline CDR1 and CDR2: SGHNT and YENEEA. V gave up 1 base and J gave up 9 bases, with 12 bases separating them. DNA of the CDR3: TGTGCCAGCAGCTTAGGAGGCGTGGGTCAAAAACTGTTTTTT. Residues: CASSLGGVGQKLFF.

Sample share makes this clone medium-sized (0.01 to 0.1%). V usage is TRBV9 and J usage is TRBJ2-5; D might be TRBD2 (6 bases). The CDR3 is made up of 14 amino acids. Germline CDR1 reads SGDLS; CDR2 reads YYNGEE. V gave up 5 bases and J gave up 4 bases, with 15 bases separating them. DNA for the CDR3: TGTGCCAGCAGTGGGACTGGGGGGTTAGAGACCCAGTACTTC. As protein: CASSGTGGLETQYF.

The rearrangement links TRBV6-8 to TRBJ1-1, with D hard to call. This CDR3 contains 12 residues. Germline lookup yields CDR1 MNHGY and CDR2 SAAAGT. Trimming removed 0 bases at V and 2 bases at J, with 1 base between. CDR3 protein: CASSYSNTEAFF. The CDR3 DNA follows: TGTGCCAGCAGTTACTCTAACACTGAAGCTTTCTTT.

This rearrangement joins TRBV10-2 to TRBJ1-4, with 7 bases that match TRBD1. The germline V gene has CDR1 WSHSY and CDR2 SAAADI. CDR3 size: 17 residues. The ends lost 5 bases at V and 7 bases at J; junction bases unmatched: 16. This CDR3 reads CASSRGVRGTYGEKLFF. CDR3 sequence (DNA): TGCGCCAGCAGTCGGGGGGTCAGGGGGACCTATGGTGAAAAACTGTTTTTT.

The CDR3 region has the DNA TGTGCCAGCAGAGGGGACGACCTTGGTGAGCAGTTCTTC. This translates into CASRGDDLGEQFF. The chain uses TRBV9 and TRBJ2-1; D possibly matches TRBD1 or TRBD2 (5 bases each). V lost 5 bases and J lost 9, with 15 bases in between. Germline values: CDR1 SGDLS, CDR2 YYNGEE. The CDR3 spans 13 residues.

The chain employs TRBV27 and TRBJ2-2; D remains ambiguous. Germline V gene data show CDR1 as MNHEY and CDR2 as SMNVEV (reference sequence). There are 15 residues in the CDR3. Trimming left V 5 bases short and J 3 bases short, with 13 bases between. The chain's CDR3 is CASSRLTRYTGELFF. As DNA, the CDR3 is TGTGCCAGCAGTCGTTTGACTCGGTACACCGGGGAGCTGTTTTTT.

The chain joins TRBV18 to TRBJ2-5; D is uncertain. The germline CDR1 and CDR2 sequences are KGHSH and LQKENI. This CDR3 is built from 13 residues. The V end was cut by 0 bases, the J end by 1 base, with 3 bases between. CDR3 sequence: CASSPPSQETQYF. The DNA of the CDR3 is TGTGCCAGCTCACCACCTTCCCAAGAGACCCAGTACTTC.

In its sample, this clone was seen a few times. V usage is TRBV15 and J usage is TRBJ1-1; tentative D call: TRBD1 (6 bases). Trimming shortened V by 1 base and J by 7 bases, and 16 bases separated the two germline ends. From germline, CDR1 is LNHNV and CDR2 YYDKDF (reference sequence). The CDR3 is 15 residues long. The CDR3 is CATSRGGNRDLEAFF. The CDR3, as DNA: TGTGCCACCAGCAGAGGGGGGAACAGGGACCTTGAAGCTTTCTTT.

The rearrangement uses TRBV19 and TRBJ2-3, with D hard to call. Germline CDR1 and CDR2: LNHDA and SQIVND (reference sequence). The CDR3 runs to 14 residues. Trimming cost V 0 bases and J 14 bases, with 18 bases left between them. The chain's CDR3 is CASSIDFTRGVRYF. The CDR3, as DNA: TGTGCCAGTAGTATAGATTTCACTCGTGGGGTGCGGTATTTT.

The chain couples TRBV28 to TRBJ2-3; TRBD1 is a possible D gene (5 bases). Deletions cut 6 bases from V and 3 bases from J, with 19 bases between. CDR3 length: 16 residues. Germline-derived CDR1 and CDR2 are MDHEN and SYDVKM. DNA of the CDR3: TGTGCCAGCAGATTAGGCAGGGCAGGCGTTACAGATACGCAGTATTTT. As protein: CASRLGRAGVTDTQYF.